Shown below are 15 T cell receptor beta chains from a single sample sequenced in a study of blood T cell repertoires in COVID-19 (TCRdb year 2020). Receptor libraries were prepared by the immunoSEQ multiplex PCR assay. Held by TCRdb, this immuneACCESS table contains in-frame sequences only and omits some clones. Under half of the omission traces to an unresolved V gene where checked; the cause of the rest is unknown. Counted in this sample were roughly 88,000 clones; over 75% of them appeared once. In total, the top ten clones hold roughly 15% of the sample. Sequenced material: peripheral blood. The receptors were gathered from a woman of 80 years or more with active or convalescent COVID-19.

This clone occurred a few times. The chain is built from TRBV7-3 and TRBJ1-1; tentative D call: TRBD1 (6 bases). The germline gives CDR1 SGHTA, CDR2 FQGTGA. The V gene lost 5 bases and the J gene lost 2 bases, with 12 bases spanning the gap. The length of the CDR3 is 14 residues. CDR3 DNA sequence: TGTGCCAGCAGCGAAAGCGGGGGCAACACTGAAGCTTTCTTT. Amino acid sequence: CASSESGGNTEAFF.

The chain joins TRBV25-1 to TRBJ2-1, with 8 bases that match TRBD2. Germline V CDR1 and CDR2: MGHDK, SYGVNS. J lost 3 bases, V lost 7 bases, and 2 bases had no gene match. The CDR3 contains 13 residues. CDR3 coding DNA: TGTGCCAGCAAGGGACTAGTCTACAATGAGCAGTTCTTC. Protein product: CASKGLVYNEQFF.

This chain links TRBV7-6 with TRBJ1-5; 9 bases are a match to TRBD1. Germline V lookup: CDR1 SGHVS, CDR2 FNYEAQ. With V trimmed by 5 bases and J by 6 bases, 8 bases remained unmatched. The CDR3 loop spans 15 amino acids. The DNA for the CDR3 is TGTGCCAGCAGCAGCCGGGACAGGGTCGGTCAGCCCCAGCATTTT. Protein sequence: CASSSRDRVGQPQHF.

CDR3 sequence reads: CASSLGGTLGNGYTF. CDR3 in DNA: TGTGCCAGCAGCTTAGGGGGGACTTTAGGGAATGGCTACACCTTC. The rearrangement links TRBV7-2 to TRBJ1-2; weak D call: TRBD1 (5 bases). Germline CDR1 SGHTA, CDR2 FQGNSA. Trimming took 1 base from V and 6 from J, leaving 15 bases between them. The CDR3 is 15 amino acids.

V and J are TRBV28 and TRBJ2-7, with 7 nucleotides matching TRBD2. Germline assignment: CDR1 MDHEN and CDR2 SYDVKM. This CDR3 contains 15 residues. Trimming cost V 3 bases and J 3 bases; bases outside gene matches: 8. The CDR3 is CASSFGGTTNYEQYF. The CDR3 region has the DNA TGTGCCAGCAGTTTCGGGGGGACTACCAACTACGAGCAGTACTTC.

The chain couples TRBV29-1 to TRBJ2-7; possibly TRBD1 for D (7 bases). The germline gives CDR1 SQVTM, CDR2 ANQGSEA. The germline V and J ends were trimmed by 7 bases and 2 bases, with 12 bases remaining between them. There are 12 residues in the CDR3. CDR3: CSAAGQTYEQYF. Written as DNA, the CDR3 is TGCAGCGCCGCGGGACAGACCTACGAGCAGTACTTC.

This sequence joins TRBV7-2 and TRBJ1-1; 7 bases are shared with TRBD1. This CDR3 region has 16 residues. Germline trimming cut 2 bases from V and 3 bases from J; bases unmatched to any gene: 9. The germline gives CDR1 SGHTA, CDR2 FQGNSA. The CDR3 DNA reads TGTGCCAGCAGCTTAAGATTAGGGGGCTGGGACACTGAAGCTTTCTTT. Protein: CASSLRLGGWDTEAFF.

In this sample, this clone turned up a few times. The chain joins TRBV6-5 to TRBJ1-5; possible D gene TRBD1, 5 bases. V lost 6 bases to trimming and J lost 1 base, with 13 bases between them. The CDR3 has 15 residues. Per germline, CDR1 MNHEY and CDR2 SVGAGI. CDR3 sequence (DNA): TGTGCCAGCAGCTTCTCTGCAGGGAGCAATCAGCCCCAGCATTTT. Translating gives CASSFSAGSNQPQHF.

J is TRBJ1-4 and V is TRBV18, with a possible D match to TRBD1 (5 bases). CDR1 is KGHSH and CDR2 is LQKENI in the germline V gene. V lost 1 base and J lost 6, with 6 bases in between. This CDR3 comprises 13 residues. The CDR3 loop is CASSPRGDEKLFF. CDR3 sequence (DNA): TGTGCCAGCTCACCACGGGGGGATGAAAAACTGTTTTTT.

The table lists this clone with a count of one. CDR3 residues: CASSLAQGSTDTQYF. CDR3 DNA sequence: TGTGCCAGCAGCTTAGCGCAGGGGAGCACAGATACGCAGTATTTT. The J gene is TRBJ2-3, the V gene TRBV7-9, with a tentative D call TRBD1 (6 bases). The CDR3 sequence is 15 residues long. Germline CDR1 is SEHNR and CDR2 is FQNEAQ (reference sequence). Trimming stripped 0 bases from V and 0 bases from J, with 7 bases between.

The CDR3 reads CASSATEAFF. Here the CDR3 DNA reads TGTGCCAGCAGCGCGACAGAAGCTTTCTTT. The rearrangement joins TRBV21-1 to TRBJ1-1; the table's D call, TRBD1, was not checked against the DNA. TRBV21-1 is described as a pseudogene. The CDR3 loop spans 10 amino acids.

CDR3 in amino acids: CASSQEGGRTYNEQFF. CDR3 nucleotide sequence: TGCGCCAGCAGCCAAGAGGGGGGAAGGACCTACAATGAGCAGTTCTTC. V gene TRBV4-1 combines with J gene TRBJ2-1, with a possible D match to TRBD2 (6 bases). V dropped 0 bases and J dropped 2 bases, with 11 bases sitting between them. The germline V gene has CDR1 MGHRA and CDR2 YSYEKL. The CDR3 has 16 amino acids.

This rearrangement joins TRBV27 to TRBJ2-6; D may be TRBD2 (5 bases). Germline V lookup: CDR1 MNHEY, CDR2 SMNVEV (reference sequence). There are 17 residues in the CDR3. Trimming removed 2 bases from V and 0 bases from J, with 11 bases in between. In DNA form, the CDR3 reads TGTGCCAGCAGTTTAGGGGAGAGATCCTCTGGGGCCAACGTCCTGACTTTC. The encoded protein is CASSLGERSSGANVLTF. The full variable domain, completed using reference TRBV27 and TRBJ2-6, is EAQVTQNPRYLITVTGKKLTVTCSQNMNHEYMSWYRQDPGLGLRQIYYSMNVEVTDKGDVPEGYKVSRKEKRNFPLILESPSPNQTSLYFCASSLGERSSGANVLTFGAGSRLTVL.

The J gene is TRBJ1-2, the V gene TRBV28; D not resolved. The CDR3 has 14 residues. V dropped 2 bases and J dropped 4 bases, with 11 bases sitting between them. Per the germline V gene, CDR1 is MDHEN and CDR2 is SYDVKM. This CDR3 is CASSLNLLGYGYTF. As DNA, the CDR3 is TGTGCCAGCAGTTTAAACTTACTTGGCTATGGCTACACCTTC.

This clone appeared a few times. The chain employs TRBV4-2 and TRBJ1-2, with D maybe TRBD1 (6 bases). This CDR3 spans 13 amino acids. Germline CDR1 and CDR2: LGHNA and YNFKEQ. V was shortened by 3 bases and J by 8 bases, with 13 bases between the two germline ends. CDR3 loop: CASSQSGDRGYTF. DNA of the CDR3: TGTGCCAGCAGCCAGTCAGGGGATAGAGGCTACACCTTC.